The rows below give T cell receptor beta chains drawn from one sample of a study of graft-versus-host responses after intestinal transplantation. This table comes from immunoSEQ multiplex PCR, and its TCRdb copy is limited to in-frame clones, with some not included. The sample contains about 130,000 clones, approximately 91% of which appear only once. These TCRs' antigens remain unknown. Sequences were derived from unstimulated CD4+ T cells sorted from spleen or lymph node cells, sampled before intestinal transplant. The receptors come from a human donor who received an intestinal transplant. The CDR3 runs from the conserved cysteine through the conserved F or W. Each record gives: CDR3 DNA, CDR3 protein, J gene, V gene, clone size, D gene. A D gene is named only where the DNA matches it firmly. Expanded clones get a size class; other rows say once, few or many, or leave the size out.

cdr3_nt: TGCGCCAGCAGTGACTCGCCGTACGAGCAGTACTTC
cdr3_aa: CASSDSPYEQYF
j_call: TRBJ2-7
v_call: TRBV5-1
clone_size: -
d_call: -

cdr3_nt: TGCGCCAGCAGCCCGAACGGACTAGCGTTGAGCTCTGGGGCCAACGTCCTGACTTTC
cdr3_aa: CASSPNGLALSSGANVLTF
j_call: TRBJ2-6
v_call: TRBV5-1
clone_size: -
d_call: TRBD2

cdr3_nt: TGTGCCAGCAGCCCCAGCTCTGGAAACACCATATATTTT
cdr3_aa: CASSPSSGNTIYF
j_call: TRBJ1-3
v_call: TRBV7-9
clone_size: few
d_call: -

cdr3_nt: TGTGCCAGCAGCAACACTCTAGCGGGTGGCACAGATACGCAGTATTTT
cdr3_aa: CASSNTLAGGTDTQYF
j_call: TRBJ2-3
v_call: TRBV7-3
clone_size: -
d_call: TRBD2

cdr3_nt: TGTGCCTGGAGTGTACGCGTAAGCTACGAGCAGTACTTC
cdr3_aa: CAWSVRVSYEQYF
j_call: TRBJ2-7
v_call: TRBV30
clone_size: -
d_call: -

cdr3_nt: TGTGCCAGCAGTTTGGGACCGGGGGGAAACACTGAAGCTTTCTTT
cdr3_aa: CASSLGPGGNTEAFF
j_call: TRBJ1-1
v_call: TRBV6-5
clone_size: -
d_call: -

cdr3_nt: TGTGCCAGCAGCTCATCTAGCGGGAGAGGACTCCAAGAGACCCAGTACTTC
cdr3_aa: CASSSSSGRGLQETQYF
j_call: TRBJ2-5
v_call: TRBV5-4
clone_size: -
d_call: TRBD2

cdr3_nt: TGTGCCAGCAGTGAAGCGCAGGGGCACTCCTACGAGCAGTACTTC
cdr3_aa: CASSEAQGHSYEQYF
j_call: TRBJ2-7
v_call: TRBV6-1
clone_size: -
d_call: -

cdr3_nt: TGTGCCAGCAGTTTATCTCGGACTAGTAGGGTGCAGTACTTC
cdr3_aa: CASSLSRTSRVQYF
j_call: TRBJ2-7
v_call: TRBV27
clone_size: -
d_call: TRBD2

cdr3_nt: TGTGCCAGCAGTTCCGGGACAGGGTTTCAGCCCCAGCATTTT
cdr3_aa: CASSSGTGFQPQHF
j_call: TRBJ1-5
v_call: TRBV6-5
clone_size: -
d_call: TRBD1

cdr3_nt: TGTGCCAGTAGTGGCGCCCCCGGGACAGGGAGTCACGAGCAGTACTTC
cdr3_aa: CASSGAPGTGSHEQYF
j_call: TRBJ2-7
v_call: TRBV19
clone_size: -
d_call: TRBD1

cdr3_nt: TGCGCCAGCAGCCAAGCCTCGACAGAAAGGTATGGCTACACCTTC
cdr3_aa: CASSQASTERYGYTF
j_call: TRBJ1-2
v_call: TRBV4-1
clone_size: -
d_call: -

cdr3_nt: TGTGCCAGCAGGAGGCGGGGGGCCCCGGAGGAGACCCAGTACTTC
cdr3_aa: CASRRRGAPEETQYF
j_call: TRBJ2-5
v_call: TRBV6-1
clone_size: -
d_call: TRBD2

cdr3_nt: TGTGCCAGCAGCTCGAGGGGCGGCTACACCTTC
cdr3_aa: CASSSRGGYTF
j_call: TRBJ1-2
v_call: TRBV5-6
clone_size: -
d_call: -

cdr3_nt: TGTGCCAGCAGCTCCCCCCGGGGGCGCCGCGATGGCTACACCTTC
cdr3_aa: CASSSPRGRRDGYTF
j_call: TRBJ1-2
v_call: TRBV5-4
clone_size: -
d_call: -

cdr3_nt: TGTGCCAGCAGCTTAAGTAGGGAGGCTGGAAACACCATATATTTT
cdr3_aa: CASSLSREAGNTIYF
j_call: TRBJ1-3
v_call: TRBV7-6
clone_size: -
d_call: -

cdr3_nt: TGTGCCAGCAGCTCTGGACAGCTCAATGAGCAGTTCTTC
cdr3_aa: CASSSGQLNEQFF
j_call: TRBJ2-1
v_call: TRBV9
clone_size: -
d_call: -

cdr3_nt: TGTGCCAGCAGCTTAGGAGGGTTTAATAATGAAAAACTGTTTTTT
cdr3_aa: CASSLGGFNNEKLFF
j_call: TRBJ1-4
v_call: TRBV7-8
clone_size: -
d_call: -

cdr3_nt: TGTGCCATCAGTTGGACAGGGGATCAGCCCCAGCATTTT
cdr3_aa: CAISWTGDQPQHF
j_call: TRBJ1-5
v_call: TRBV10-3
clone_size: -
d_call: TRBD1

cdr3_nt: TGTGCCAGTAGTATATTCTCCCCAGAGGACAGGTCCTACGAGCAGTACTTC
cdr3_aa: CASSIFSPEDRSYEQYF
j_call: TRBJ2-7
v_call: TRBV19
clone_size: -
d_call: TRBD1

cdr3_nt: TGTGCCAGCAGCGGCTTAGGCAGTGGCTCTGGAAACACCATATATTTT
cdr3_aa: CASSGLGSGSGNTIYF
j_call: TRBJ1-3
v_call: TRBV9
clone_size: -
d_call: -

cdr3_nt: TGTGCCAGCAGCCTCTTGGACAACTCTGGAAACACCATATACTTT
cdr3_aa: CASSLLDNSGNTIYF
j_call: TRBJ1-3
v_call: TRBV28
clone_size: once
d_call: -

cdr3_nt: TGCGCCAGCAGCCAAGATGGGGACAGGGGGTTCTCTAGCGGGAGAAAGACCCAGTACTTC
cdr3_aa: CASSQDGDRGFSSGRKTQYF
j_call: TRBJ2-5
v_call: TRBV4-1
clone_size: -
d_call: -

cdr3_nt: TGTGCCAGCAGCTCCAGACTAGCAGGCGCCGGAGATACGCAGTATTTT
cdr3_aa: CASSSRLAGAGDTQYF
j_call: TRBJ2-3
v_call: TRBV7-3
clone_size: -
d_call: TRBD2

cdr3_nt: TGTGCCAGCAGTCGAGGCAGGACTAATGAAAAACTGTTTTTT
cdr3_aa: CASSRGRTNEKLFF
j_call: TRBJ1-4
v_call: TRBV9
clone_size: -
d_call: -

cdr3_nt: TGCGCCAGCAGCTTGGGGGACGTCCTCTCTGGGGCCAACGTCCTGACTTTC
cdr3_aa: CASSLGDVLSGANVLTF
j_call: TRBJ2-6
v_call: TRBV5-1
clone_size: -
d_call: -

cdr3_nt: TGTGCCAGCAGTGGACTAGCCAAAAACATTCAGTACTTC
cdr3_aa: CASSGLAKNIQYF
j_call: TRBJ2-4
v_call: TRBV2
clone_size: -
d_call: -

cdr3_nt: TGTGCCAGCAGTTCTACGACGGGACTAGCGGGAGCGCGGGACACCGGGGAGCTGTTTTTT
cdr3_aa: CASSSTTGLAGARDTGELFF
j_call: TRBJ2-2
v_call: TRBV27
clone_size: once
d_call: TRBD2

cdr3_nt: TGTGCCAGCAGCTTCCCCGGGACAGGGGTTCTCTATGGCTACACCTTC
cdr3_aa: CASSFPGTGVLYGYTF
j_call: TRBJ1-2
v_call: TRBV5-6
clone_size: once
d_call: TRBD1

cdr3_nt: TGTGCCAGCGAAGGACCGGGGAGGGCGTTTGAAAAACTGTTTTTT
cdr3_aa: CASEGPGRAFEKLFF
j_call: TRBJ1-4
v_call: TRBV21-1
clone_size: -
d_call: -

cdr3_nt: TGTGCCAGCAGCCAAGAGACAGGGGCAAATCAGCCCCAGCATTTT
cdr3_aa: CASSQETGANQPQHF
j_call: TRBJ1-5
v_call: TRBV4-2
clone_size: -
d_call: TRBD1

cdr3_nt: TGTGCCAGCACCCCACTAGCGGGAGTTCCCTACAATGAGCAGTTCTTC
cdr3_aa: CASTPLAGVPYNEQFF
j_call: TRBJ2-1
v_call: TRBV6-6
clone_size: -
d_call: TRBD2

cdr3_nt: TGTGCCTGGAGTGGGGTCGTCGGCTCTGGGGCCAACGTCCTGACTTTC
cdr3_aa: CAWSGVVGSGANVLTF
j_call: TRBJ2-6
v_call: TRBV30
clone_size: -
d_call: -

cdr3_nt: TGTGCCAGCAGCTTATTTCCGACTAGCGGGAGTTACGAGCAGTACTTC
cdr3_aa: CASSLFPTSGSYEQYF
j_call: TRBJ2-7
v_call: TRBV7-3
clone_size: -
d_call: TRBD2

cdr3_nt: TGTGCCAGCAGCCCCAAGGTTTTGGCCACTGAAGCTTTCTTT
cdr3_aa: CASSPKVLATEAFF
j_call: TRBJ1-1
v_call: TRBV7-9
clone_size: -
d_call: -

cdr3_nt: TGTGCCAGCAGCCTTACTGGACTAGTACCCAACAATGAGCAGTTCTTC
cdr3_aa: CASSLTGLVPNNEQFF
j_call: TRBJ2-1
v_call: TRBV4-2
clone_size: -
d_call: TRBD2

cdr3_nt: TGTGCCAGCAGCCGTTTCGGGTCGGATAGCAATCAGCCCCAGCATTTT
cdr3_aa: CASSRFGSDSNQPQHF
j_call: TRBJ1-5
v_call: TRBV27
clone_size: -
d_call: -

cdr3_nt: TGTGCCAGCAGCTTGGACAGGGCAACTAATGAAAAACTGCTTTTT
cdr3_aa: CASSLDRATNEKLLF
j_call: TRBJ1-4
v_call: TRBV5-4
clone_size: -
d_call: -

cdr3_nt: TGTGCCAGCAGCCCCGAGGGGGCCGGATCCTACGAGCAGTACTTC
cdr3_aa: CASSPEGAGSYEQYF
j_call: TRBJ2-7
v_call: TRBV27
clone_size: -
d_call: TRBD1

cdr3_nt: TGCGCCAGCAGCTTAGGGGACACCAACTATGGCTACACCTTC
cdr3_aa: CASSLGDTNYGYTF
j_call: TRBJ1-2
v_call: TRBV5-1
clone_size: -
d_call: -

cdr3_nt: TGTGCCAGCAGTTTATATCGGGGGTGGGGCACTGAAGCTTTCTTT
cdr3_aa: CASSLYRGWGTEAFF
j_call: TRBJ1-1
v_call: TRBV28
clone_size: -
d_call: -